Following are 29 T cell receptor beta chains from one sample sequenced in a study of graft-versus-host responses after intestinal transplantation. Assay: immunoSEQ multiplex PCR; the TCRdb copy retains only in-frame clones and omits some. The table includes over 65,000 clones, about 90% detected once. Material: PBMCs, obtained 98 days after intestinal transplantation. The origin of the receptors is a human patient who received an intestinal transplant, so some T cells may come from the graft donor.

Only a few counts were recorded for this clone. This chain uses TRBV2 with TRBJ1-2; TRBD1 matches 8 bases. V trimming: 4 bases; J trimming: 6 bases; junction bases outside the gene matches: 1. The CDR3 has 12 amino acids. The germline CDR1 and CDR2 sequences are SNHLY and FYNNEI. The CDR3 DNA follows: TGTGCCAGCAGTGTGACAGGGGATGGCTACACCTTC. Residues: CASSVTGDGYTF.

The chain couples TRBV7-2 to TRBJ2-3, with D possibly TRBD2 on 5 matching bases. V lost 2 bases, J lost 3 bases, and 18 bases lay in between. There are 17 residues in the CDR3. Germline assignment: CDR1 SGHTA and CDR2 FQGNSA. The CDR3 DNA reads TGTGCCAGCAGCTTAAGGATCGCCCTTGGGGAGACAGATACGCAGTATTTT. Residues: CASSLRIALGETDTQYF. The full variable domain, its missing parts supplied by reference TRBV7-2 and TRBJ2-3, is GAGVSQSPSNKVTEKGKDVELRCDPISGHTALYWYRQSLGQGLEFLIYFQGNSAPDKSGLPSDRFSAERTGGSVSTLTIQRTQQEDSAVYLCASSLRIALGETDTQYFGPGTRLTVL.

The V and J genes are TRBV27 and TRBJ1-5; 7 bases are shared with TRBD1. This CDR3 has 14 residues. Germline assignment: CDR1 MNHEY and CDR2 SMNVEV (reference sequence). Trimming took 10 bases from V and 3 from J; bases not matched to a gene: 9. The CDR3: CAIHRGADNQPQHF. The CDR3 DNA reads as TGTGCCATACACAGGGGAGCGGACAATCAGCCCCAGCATTTT.

The chain's CDR3 is CASSFVGDLAKNIQYF. CDR3 coding DNA: TGTGCCAGCAGTTTCGTAGGGGATTTAGCCAAAAACATTCAGTACTTC. The chain has TRBV28 and TRBJ2-4, with D tentatively TRBD1 (5 bases). V lost 3 bases and J lost 0, with 12 bases in between. There are 16 residues in the CDR3. CDR1 MDHEN and CDR2 SYDVKM come from the germline V gene.

This clone has only a few counts. V gene TRBV6-6 combines with J gene TRBJ2-3; weak D call: TRBD2 (5 bases). Per germline, CDR1 MNHNY and CDR2 SVGAGI (reference sequence). V was shortened by 4 bases and J by 3 bases, with 14 bases between the two germline ends. There are 15 residues in the CDR3. The CDR3 bases are TGTGCCAGCAGTTCCAAATCCATAGCGACAGATACGCAGTATTTT. It encodes CASSSKSIATDTQYF.

In this sample, this clone turned up once. CDR3 sequence: CASRAWGGRDTEAFF. The DNA for the CDR3 is TGCGCCAGCAGAGCTTGGGGTGGAAGGGACACTGAAGCTTTCTTT. The rearrangement joins TRBV5-1 to TRBJ1-1; D is uncertain. V lost 5 bases, J lost 3 bases, and 17 bases lay in between. Germline CDR1 is SGHRS and CDR2 is YFSETQ. There are 15 residues in the CDR3. The entire variable domain, with the rest obtained from reference TRBV5-1 and TRBJ1-1, is as follows: KAGVTQTPRYLIKTRGQQVTLSCSPISGHRSVSWYQQTPGQGLQFLFEYFSETQRNKGNFPGRFSGRQFSNSRSEMNVSTLELGDSALYLCASRAWGGRDTEAFFGQGTRLTVV.

V usage is TRBV7-3 and J usage is TRBJ2-5; TRBD1 might be the D (6 bases). Trimming stripped 2 bases from V and 5 bases from J, with 15 bases between. CDR1 is SGHTA, CDR2 FQGTGA, per germline. CDR3 length: 15 amino acids. The CDR3 region is CASSLGTTRGETQYF. The DNA for the CDR3 is TGTGCCAGCAGCTTAGGGACAACTAGAGGGGAGACCCAGTACTTC.

This sequence joins TRBV4-2 and TRBJ2-7, with 11 bases aligning to TRBD2. The germline V gene has CDR1 LGHNA and CDR2 YNFKEQ. Trimming cost V 3 bases and J 2 bases; bases outside gene matches: 3. This CDR3 has 15 amino acids. In DNA, the CDR3 is TGTGCCAGCAGCCACCCGGGACTAGCGGCCTACGAGCAGTACTTC. As protein: CASSHPGLAAYEQYF.

The sample holds a few counts of this clone. The chain is built from TRBV6-5 and TRBJ2-3; D is possibly TRBD2 (6 bases). This CDR3 has 15 residues. Per the germline V gene, CDR1 is MNHEY and CDR2 is SVGAGI. Trimming pared 0 bases from V and 1 base from J, leaving 8 bases between. The CDR3 nucleotides are TGTGCCAGCAGTTACTCCGGACTACGCACAGATACGCAGTATTTT. Its translation: CASSYSGLRTDTQYF.

The rearrangement links TRBV5-1 to TRBJ2-5, with TRBD1 matching 7 bases. Germline CDR1 is SGHRS and CDR2 is YFSETQ. Germline trimming cut 4 bases from V and 3 bases from J; bases unmatched to any gene: 9. The CDR3 sequence is 15 residues long. The CDR3 loop is CASSVLQGPEETQYF. CDR3 in DNA: TGCGCCAGCAGCGTGCTACAGGGGCCCGAAGAGACCCAGTACTTC.

The J gene is TRBJ1-4, the V gene TRBV4-2; a weak D match, TRBD1 (5 bases). The germline V and J ends were trimmed by 0 bases and 1 base, with 12 bases remaining between them. The CDR3 loop spans 17 amino acids. Germline values: CDR1 LGHNA, CDR2 YNFKEQ. The CDR3 coding sequence is TGTGCCAGCAGCCAAGATGGGGGTCGTGTAACTAATGAAAAACTGTTTTTT. This gives the protein CASSQDGGRVTNEKLFF.

The CDR3, as DNA: TGCGCCAGCAGTGAGGGCCCCATCCCCATACGCGGGGGGCTCCTGGGTGAGCAGTTCTTC. Protein: CASSEGPIPIRGGLLGEQFF. This chain connects TRBV10-2 to TRBJ2-1; 8 positions match TRBD2. CDR1 is WSHSY, CDR2 SAAADI, per germline. V lost 2 bases and J lost 9; bases outside the gene matches: 24. The CDR3 has 20 amino acids.

This clone was observed a single time. V usage is TRBV6-5 and J usage is TRBJ2-1; no reliable D call. Germline assignment: CDR1 MNHEY and CDR2 SVGAGI. The CDR3 sequence is 13 residues long. With 0 bases removed from V and 9 bases from J, the gap between germline ends came to 9 bases. CDR3 loop: CASSYSYGGEQFF. The CDR3, as DNA: TGTGCCAGCAGTTACTCATACGGTGGTGAGCAGTTCTTC.

The chain carries TRBV5-6 and TRBJ2-5; no firm D call. CDR3 length: 16 residues. V lost 0 bases and J 1 base, leaving 13 bases between the germline ends. Germline V gives CDR1 SGHDT, CDR2 YYEEEE. The CDR3 DNA reads as TGTGCCAGCAGCTTGGCCCTGAGTTCGATCCAAGAGACCCAGTACTTC. Protein product: CASSLALSSIQETQYF. Looking up the rest from reference TRBV5-6 and TRBJ2-5 gives the full variable domain: DAGVTQSPTHLIKTRGQQVTLRCSPKSGHDTVSWYQQALGQGPQFIFQYYEEEERQRGNFPDRFSGHQFPNYSSELNVNALLLGDSALYLCASSLALSSIQETQYFGPGTRLLVL.

The V call is TRBV27, the J call TRBJ2-2, with TRBD1 matching over 8 bases. V shed 4 bases and J 6 bases; nucleotides not matched to a gene: 10. The V gene's germline CDR1 is MNHEY and CDR2 SMNVEV (reference sequence). The CDR3 has 16 amino acids. Here the CDR3 reads CASSSLTGVGPGELFF. The CDR3 bases are TGTGCCAGCAGTTCCCTGACAGGGGTCGGTCCCGGGGAGCTGTTTTTT.

This chain uses TRBV7-9 with TRBJ2-7; D may be TRBD2 (6 bases). CDR3 size: 13 residues. Germline V lookup: CDR1 SEHNR, CDR2 FQNEAQ (reference sequence). The V end was cut by 3 bases, the J end by 3 bases, with 9 bases between. In nucleotides, the CDR3 is TGTGCCAGCAGCTTCAAGACTAGCTACGAGCAGTACTTC. Residues: CASSFKTSYEQYF.

The chain uses TRBV6-1 and TRBJ2-3; 8 positions match TRBD1. The CDR3 is made up of 13 amino acids. Germline CDR1 is MNHNS and CDR2 is SASEGT. V was clipped by 6 bases and J by 4 bases; unmatched bases: 3. CDR3 DNA sequence: TGTGCCAGCAGACAGGGGGGTTCAGATACGCAGTATTTT. Translated, it gives CASRQGGSDTQYF.

V is TRBV5-6 and J is TRBJ2-7, with 12 bases aligning to TRBD1. CDR3 size: 16 residues. Losses at the gene ends were 0 bases for V and 1 base for J; bases not matched to a gene: 2. Germline V gene data show CDR1 as SGHDT and CDR2 as YYEEEE. CDR3 protein: CASSLGGQGASYEQYF. The CDR3 nucleotides are TGTGCCAGCAGCTTGGGGGGACAGGGGGCTTCCTACGAGCAGTACTTC.

The chain joins TRBV7-3 to TRBJ2-3; no clear D. In germline, CDR1 is SGHTA, CDR2 FQGTGA. Trimming took off 4 bases at V and 1 base at J, with 9 bases between the two ends. This CDR3 contains 14 residues. CDR3 DNA: TGTGCCAGCAGCTCTCAGCAGGGCACAGATACGCAGTATTTT. Its protein product is CASSSQQGTDTQYF.

The count of this clone is one. The rearrangement joins TRBV5-6 to TRBJ1-2, with D hard to call. Trimming stripped 1 base from V and 8 bases from J, with 15 bases between. The CDR3 has 14 residues. Germline lookup yields CDR1 SGHDT and CDR2 YYEEEE. CDR3 amino acids: CASSLNPFAKGYTF. CDR3 DNA: TGTGCCAGCAGCTTGAACCCCTTCGCTAAAGGCTACACCTTC.

J is TRBJ2-5 and V is TRBV5-1; D perhaps matches TRBD1 (6 bases). The CDR3 loop spans 18 amino acids. Germline CDR1 and CDR2: SGHRS and YFSETQ. The V end was cut by 2 bases, the J end by 0 bases, with 20 bases between. In nucleotides, the CDR3 is TGCGCCAGCAGCTTCCGCCCTAAGGGGGTGATTTACCAAGAGACCCAGTACTTC. This gives the protein CASSFRPKGVIYQETQYF.

V usage is TRBV11-2 and J usage is TRBJ2-1; D uncertain. Trimming removed 0 bases at V and 8 bases at J, with 11 bases between. This CDR3 comprises 14 residues. Germline values: CDR1 SGHAT, CDR2 FQNNGV. The CDR3 spells CASSLDGPRDEQFF. The CDR3 DNA follows: TGTGCCAGCAGCTTAGACGGCCCTCGGGATGAGCAGTTCTTC.

This chain uses TRBV9 with TRBJ2-3; D assignment may be TRBD1 or TRBD2 (5 bases each). Germline lookup yields CDR1 SGDLS and CDR2 YYNGEE. With 0 bases removed from V and 5 bases from J, the gap between germline ends came to 10 bases. CDR3 length: 14 amino acids. The DNA for the CDR3 is TGTGCCAGCAGCGTAGTCGGGGCCAAAGATACGCAGTATTTT. It encodes CASSVVGAKDTQYF.

The rearrangement joins TRBV27 to TRBJ1-1; 8 bases map to TRBD1. The CDR3 sequence is 16 residues long. The junction had 13 bases not matched to a gene; V was cut back by 9 bases and J by 1 base. CDR1 is MNHEY and CDR2 is SMNVEV in the germline V gene (reference sequence). The CDR3 region is CARSSPYRGKNTEAFF. The CDR3 DNA follows: TGTGCCAGGTCCTCCCCGTACAGGGGGAAGAACACTGAAGCTTTCTTT.

This chain links TRBV9 with TRBJ1-2; TRBD1 aligns across 9 bases. The V and J ends lost 1 base and 8 bases, in that order; junction bases with no gene match: 6. Germline lookup yields CDR1 SGDLS and CDR2 YYNGEE. The CDR3 has 14 amino acids. CDR3 coding DNA: TGTGCCAGCAGCGTATCGGGACAGGGAGAAGGCTACACCTTC. Translation gives CASSVSGQGEGYTF. Supplemented by reference TRBV9 and TRBJ1-2, the full variable domain reads DSGVTQTPKHLITATGQRVTLRCSPRSGDLSVYWYQQSLDQGLQFLIQYYNGEERAKGNILERFSAQQFPDLHSELNLSSLELGDSALYFCASSVSGQGEGYTFGSGTRLTVV.

The genes are TRBV5-6 and TRBJ2-1, with 7 bases identical to TRBD1. V was clipped by 4 bases and J by 0 bases; unmatched bases: 10. The CDR3 is 17 amino acids. Germline CDR1 and CDR2: SGHDT and YYEEEE. CDR3 nucleotides: TGTGCCAGCAGCGAAATGAGGACAGGACTCTCCTACAATGAGCAGTTCTTC. Amino acids: CASSEMRTGLSYNEQFF.

V gene TRBV28 combines with J gene TRBJ2-7; TRBD1 matches 9 bases. The CDR3 runs 14 residues. The germline gives CDR1 MDHEN, CDR2 SYDVKM. V was clipped by 2 bases and J by 1 base; unmatched bases: 0. The CDR3 coding sequence is TGTGCCAGCAGTTTAGGGACAGGGTCCTACGAGCAGTACTTC. Translating gives CASSLGTGSYEQYF.

V gene TRBV6-5 combines with J gene TRBJ1-2, with 8 positions matching TRBD1. The CDR3 has 14 amino acids. V was pared by 6 bases and J by 4 bases, with 7 bases of the junction left unmatched. CDR1 is MNHEY and CDR2 is SVGAGI in the germline V gene. The CDR3 DNA is TGTGCCAGCAGCGACAGACAGGGGACCTATGGCTACACCTTC. Residues: CASSDRQGTYGYTF.

This chain joins TRBV25-1 and TRBJ2-1; 8 bases map to TRBD1. CDR1 is MGHDK and CDR2 is SYGVNS in the germline V gene. With 2 bases clipped from V and 5 bases from J, the junction kept 5 bases outside the gene matches. This CDR3 comprises 15 residues. In DNA, the CDR3 is TGTGCCAGCAGTGAAGGCAGGGGGCATAACAATGAGCAGTTCTTC. Translated: CASSEGRGHNNEQFF.